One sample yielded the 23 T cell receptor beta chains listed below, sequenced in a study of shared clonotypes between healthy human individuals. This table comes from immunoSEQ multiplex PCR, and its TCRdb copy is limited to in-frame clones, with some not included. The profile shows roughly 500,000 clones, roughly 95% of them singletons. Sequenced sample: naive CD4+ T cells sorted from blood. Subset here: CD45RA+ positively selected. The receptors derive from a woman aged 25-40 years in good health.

The CDR3 bases are TGTGCCAGCAGCTTACACGAGAACACTGAAGCTTTCTTT. It codes for CASSLHENTEAFF. The V call is TRBV7-8, the J call TRBJ1-1; D is ambiguous. The CDR3 has 13 residues. CDR1 and CDR2 from the germline V gene are SGHVS and FQNEAQ. Trimming left V 2 bases short and J 1 base short, with 5 bases between.

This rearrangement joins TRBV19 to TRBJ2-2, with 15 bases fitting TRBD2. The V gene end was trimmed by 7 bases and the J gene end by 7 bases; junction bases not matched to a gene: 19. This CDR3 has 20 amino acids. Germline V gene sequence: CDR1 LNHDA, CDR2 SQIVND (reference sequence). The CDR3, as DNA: TGTGCCAGTATCAACAACCCTCGGACTAGCGGGAGGGCCGGGCGCGGGGAGCTGTTTTTT. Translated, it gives CASINNPRTSGRAGRGELFF.

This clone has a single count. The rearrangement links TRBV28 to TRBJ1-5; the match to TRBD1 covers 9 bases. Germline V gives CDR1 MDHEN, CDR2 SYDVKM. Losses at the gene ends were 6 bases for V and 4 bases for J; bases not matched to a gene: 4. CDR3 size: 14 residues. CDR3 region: CASRTTGGNQPQHF. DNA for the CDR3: TGTGCCAGCAGGACGACAGGGGGGAATCAGCCCCAGCATTTT.

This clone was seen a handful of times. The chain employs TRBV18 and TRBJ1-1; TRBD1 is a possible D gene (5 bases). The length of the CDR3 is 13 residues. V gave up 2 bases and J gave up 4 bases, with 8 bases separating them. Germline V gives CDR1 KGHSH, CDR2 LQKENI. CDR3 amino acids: CASSPGGITEAFF. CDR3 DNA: TGTGCCAGCTCACCAGGGGGGATCACTGAAGCTTTCTTT.

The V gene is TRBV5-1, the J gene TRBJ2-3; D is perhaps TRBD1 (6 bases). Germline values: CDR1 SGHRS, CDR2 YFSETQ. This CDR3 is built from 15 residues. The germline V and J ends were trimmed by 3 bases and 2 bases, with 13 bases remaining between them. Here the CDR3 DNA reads TGCGCCAGCAGCTCCTCGGGACACAACACAGATACGCAGTATTTT. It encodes CASSSSGHNTDTQYF.

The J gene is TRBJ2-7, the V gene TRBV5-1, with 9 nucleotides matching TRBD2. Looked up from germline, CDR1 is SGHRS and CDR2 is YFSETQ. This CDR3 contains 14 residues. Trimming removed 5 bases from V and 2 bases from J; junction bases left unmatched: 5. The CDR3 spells CASSSTSGAYEQYF. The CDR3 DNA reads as TGCGCCAGCAGTTCGACTAGCGGAGCCTACGAGCAGTACTTC.

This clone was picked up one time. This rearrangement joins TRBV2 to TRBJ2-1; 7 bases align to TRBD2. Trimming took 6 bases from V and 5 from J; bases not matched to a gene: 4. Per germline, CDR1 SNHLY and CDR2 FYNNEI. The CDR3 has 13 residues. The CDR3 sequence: CASRASGHNEQFF. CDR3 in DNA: TGTGCCAGCAGGGCTAGCGGACACAATGAGCAGTTCTTC.

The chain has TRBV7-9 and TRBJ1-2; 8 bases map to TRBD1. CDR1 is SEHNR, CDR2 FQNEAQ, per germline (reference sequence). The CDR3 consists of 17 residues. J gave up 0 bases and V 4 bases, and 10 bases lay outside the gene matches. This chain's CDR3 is CASSSTDRVQTNYGYTF. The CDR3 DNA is TGTGCCAGCAGCTCGACGGACAGGGTTCAGACTAACTATGGCTACACCTTC.

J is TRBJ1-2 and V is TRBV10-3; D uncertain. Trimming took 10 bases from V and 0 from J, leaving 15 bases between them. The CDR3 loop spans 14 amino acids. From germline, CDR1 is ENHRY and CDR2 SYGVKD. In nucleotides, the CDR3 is TGTGCCAGTCGTACAGCAGTAGCTAACTATGGCTACACCTTC. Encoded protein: CASRTAVANYGYTF.

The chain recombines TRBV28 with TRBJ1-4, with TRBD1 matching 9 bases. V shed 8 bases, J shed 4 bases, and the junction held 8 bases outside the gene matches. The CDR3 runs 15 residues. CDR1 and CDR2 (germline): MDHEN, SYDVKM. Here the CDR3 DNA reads TGTGCCAGCTTTTCTCCGGGACAGGGTAATGAAAAACTGTTTTTT. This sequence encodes CASFSPGQGNEKLFF.

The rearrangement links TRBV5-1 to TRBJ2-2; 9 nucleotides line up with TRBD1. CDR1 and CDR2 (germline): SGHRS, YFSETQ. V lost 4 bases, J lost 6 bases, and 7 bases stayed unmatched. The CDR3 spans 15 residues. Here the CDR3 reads CASSPQGADAGELFF. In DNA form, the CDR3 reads TGCGCCAGCAGCCCACAGGGGGCTGACGCCGGGGAGCTGTTTTTT.

The CDR3 coding sequence is TGTGCCAGCAGCTTACCGGGACTAGCGGCCACAGATACGCAGTATTTT. Translation gives CASSLPGLAATDTQYF. J is TRBJ2-3 and V is TRBV7-3, with 11 bases identical to TRBD2. CDR1 and CDR2 (germline): SGHTA, FQGTGA. The CDR3 is 16 residues long. The V gene end was trimmed by 2 bases and the J gene end by 2 bases; junction bases not matched to a gene: 3.

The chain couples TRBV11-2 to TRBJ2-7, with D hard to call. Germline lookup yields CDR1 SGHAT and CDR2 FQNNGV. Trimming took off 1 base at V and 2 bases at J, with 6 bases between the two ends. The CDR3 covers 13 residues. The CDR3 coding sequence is TGTGCCAGCAGCTTAGCCACGGCCTACGAGCAGTACTTC. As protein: CASSLATAYEQYF.

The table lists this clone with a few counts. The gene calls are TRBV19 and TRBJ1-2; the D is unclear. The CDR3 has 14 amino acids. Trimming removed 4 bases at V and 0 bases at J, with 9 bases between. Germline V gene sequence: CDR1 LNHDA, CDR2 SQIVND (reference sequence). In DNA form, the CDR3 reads TGTGCCAGTAGTACCCTCCAAGCTAACTATGGCTACACCTTC. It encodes CASSTLQANYGYTF.

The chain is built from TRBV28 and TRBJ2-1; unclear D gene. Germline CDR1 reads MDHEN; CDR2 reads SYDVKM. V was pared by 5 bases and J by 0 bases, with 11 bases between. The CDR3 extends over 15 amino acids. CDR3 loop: CASSPPPSSYNEQFF. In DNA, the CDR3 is TGTGCCAGCAGTCCCCCCCCAAGCTCCTACAATGAGCAGTTCTTC. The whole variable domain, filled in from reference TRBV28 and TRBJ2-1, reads DVKVTQSSRYLVKRTGEKVFLECVQDMDHENMFWYRQDPGLGLRLIYFSYDVKMKEKGDIPEGYSVSREKKERFSLILESASTNQTSMYLCASSPPPSSYNEQFFGPGTRLTVL.

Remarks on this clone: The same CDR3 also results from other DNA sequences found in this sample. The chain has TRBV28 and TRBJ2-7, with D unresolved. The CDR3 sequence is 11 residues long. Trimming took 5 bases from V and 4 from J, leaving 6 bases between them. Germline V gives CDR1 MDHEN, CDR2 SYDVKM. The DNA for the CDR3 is TGTGCCAGCAGTGGCCGGTACGAGCAGTACTTC. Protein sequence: CASSGRYEQYF.

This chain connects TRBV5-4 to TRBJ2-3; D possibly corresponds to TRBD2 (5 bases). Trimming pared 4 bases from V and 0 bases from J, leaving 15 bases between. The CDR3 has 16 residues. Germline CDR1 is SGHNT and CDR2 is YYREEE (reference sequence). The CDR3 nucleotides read TGTGCCAGCAGCCTACGGCGGGTTTATAGCACAGATACGCAGTATTTT. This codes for CASSLRRVYSTDTQYF.

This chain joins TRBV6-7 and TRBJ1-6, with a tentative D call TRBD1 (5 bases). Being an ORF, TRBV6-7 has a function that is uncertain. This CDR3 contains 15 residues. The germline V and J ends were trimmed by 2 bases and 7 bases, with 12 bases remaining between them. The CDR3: CASSYGAGLNSPLHF. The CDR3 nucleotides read TGTGCCAGCAGTTACGGGGCAGGGTTGAATTCACCCCTCCACTTT.

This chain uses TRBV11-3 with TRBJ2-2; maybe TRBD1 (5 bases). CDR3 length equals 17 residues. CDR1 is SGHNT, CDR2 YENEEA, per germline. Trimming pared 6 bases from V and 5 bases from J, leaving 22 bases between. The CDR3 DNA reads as TGTGCCAGCAGTAATCATCTTGGGGCTAGTAATACCGGGGAGCTGTTTTTT. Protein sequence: CASSNHLGASNTGELFF.

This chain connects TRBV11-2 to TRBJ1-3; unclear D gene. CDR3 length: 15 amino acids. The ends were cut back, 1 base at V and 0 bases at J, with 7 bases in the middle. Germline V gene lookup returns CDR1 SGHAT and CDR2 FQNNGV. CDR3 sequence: CASSLAALSGNTIYF. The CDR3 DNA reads TGTGCCAGCAGCTTAGCAGCACTCTCTGGAAACACCATATATTTT.

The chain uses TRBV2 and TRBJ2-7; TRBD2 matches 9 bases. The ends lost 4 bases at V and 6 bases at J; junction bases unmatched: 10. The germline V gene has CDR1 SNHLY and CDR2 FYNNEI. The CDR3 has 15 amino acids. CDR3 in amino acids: CASSGASGNLGEQYF. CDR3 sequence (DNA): TGTGCCAGCAGTGGGGCTAGCGGGAATTTAGGCGAGCAGTACTTC.

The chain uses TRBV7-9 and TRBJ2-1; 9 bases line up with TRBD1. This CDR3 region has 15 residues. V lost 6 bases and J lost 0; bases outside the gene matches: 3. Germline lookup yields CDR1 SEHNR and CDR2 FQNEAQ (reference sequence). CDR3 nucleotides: TGTGCCAGCAGATTGGACAGGGGCTCCTACAATGAGCAGTTCTTC. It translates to CASRLDRGSYNEQFF.

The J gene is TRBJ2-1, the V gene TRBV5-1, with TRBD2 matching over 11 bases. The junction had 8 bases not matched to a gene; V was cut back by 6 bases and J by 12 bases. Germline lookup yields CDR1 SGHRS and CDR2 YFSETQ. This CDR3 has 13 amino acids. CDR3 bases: TGCGCCAGCAAGTCACTAGCGGGAGTGACGCAGTTCTTC. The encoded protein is CASKSLAGVTQFF. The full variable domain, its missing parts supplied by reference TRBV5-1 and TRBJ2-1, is KAGVTQTPRYLIKTRGQQVTLSCSPISGHRSVSWYQQTPGQGLQFLFEYFSETQRNKGNFPGRFSGRQFSNSRSEMNVSTLELGDSALYLCASKSLAGVTQFFGPGTRLTVL.